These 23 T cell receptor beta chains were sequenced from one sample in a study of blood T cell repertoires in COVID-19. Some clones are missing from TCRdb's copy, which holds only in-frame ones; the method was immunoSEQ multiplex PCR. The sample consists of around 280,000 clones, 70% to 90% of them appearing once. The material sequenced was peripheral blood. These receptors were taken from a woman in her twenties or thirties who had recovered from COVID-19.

The CDR3 bases are TGCGCCAGCAGCCAAGTAGGATGGGACTCGGGGCAGTTCTTC. Residues: CASSQVGWDSGQFF. The chain combines TRBV4-1 with TRBJ2-1; D possibly corresponds to TRBD2 (6 bases). Per the germline V gene, CDR1 is MGHRA and CDR2 is YSYEKL. Trimming took 1 base from V and 12 from J, leaving 16 bases between them. The CDR3 loop spans 14 amino acids.

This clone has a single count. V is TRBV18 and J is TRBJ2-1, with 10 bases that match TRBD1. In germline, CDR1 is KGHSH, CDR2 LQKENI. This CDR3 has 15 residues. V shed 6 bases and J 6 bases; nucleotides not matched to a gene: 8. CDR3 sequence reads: CASSPGTGAFNEQFF. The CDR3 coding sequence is TGTGCCAGCTCTCCCGGGACAGGGGCGTTCAATGAGCAGTTCTTC.

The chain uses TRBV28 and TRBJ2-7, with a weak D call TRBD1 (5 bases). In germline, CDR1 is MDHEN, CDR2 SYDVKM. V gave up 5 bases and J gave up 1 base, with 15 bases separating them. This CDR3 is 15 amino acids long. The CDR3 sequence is CASSPGAIGSYEQYF. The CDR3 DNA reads TGTGCCAGCAGTCCTGGGGCTATTGGGTCCTACGAGCAGTACTTC.

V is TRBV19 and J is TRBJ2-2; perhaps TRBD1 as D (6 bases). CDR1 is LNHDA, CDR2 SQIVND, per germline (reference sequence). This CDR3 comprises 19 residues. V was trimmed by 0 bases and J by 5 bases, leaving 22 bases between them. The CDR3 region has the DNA TGTGCCAGTAGTATAGATGGCAGGCCAGGGGCCCCCTCGACCGGGGAGCTGTTTTTT. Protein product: CASSIDGRPGAPSTGELFF.

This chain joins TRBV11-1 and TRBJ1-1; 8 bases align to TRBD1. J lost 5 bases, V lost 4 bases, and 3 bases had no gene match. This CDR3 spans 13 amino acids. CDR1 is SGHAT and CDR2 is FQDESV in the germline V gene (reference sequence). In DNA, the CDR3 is TGTGCCAGCAGCTCACAGGGGGGGACTGAAGCTTTCTTT. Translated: CASSSQGGTEAFF.

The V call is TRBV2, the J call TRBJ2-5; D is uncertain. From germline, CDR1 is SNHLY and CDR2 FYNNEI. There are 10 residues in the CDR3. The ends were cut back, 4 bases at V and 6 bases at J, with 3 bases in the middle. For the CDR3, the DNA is TGTGCCAGCAGTGCTCAGACCCAGTACTTC. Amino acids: CASSAQTQYF.

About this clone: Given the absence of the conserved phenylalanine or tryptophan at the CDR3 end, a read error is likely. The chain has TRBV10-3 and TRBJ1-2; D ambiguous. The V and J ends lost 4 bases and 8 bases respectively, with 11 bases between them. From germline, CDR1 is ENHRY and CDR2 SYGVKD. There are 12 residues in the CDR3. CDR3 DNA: TGTGCCATCAGTGCTTCCGGGGAAGGCTACACCCTC. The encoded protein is CAISASGEGYTL.

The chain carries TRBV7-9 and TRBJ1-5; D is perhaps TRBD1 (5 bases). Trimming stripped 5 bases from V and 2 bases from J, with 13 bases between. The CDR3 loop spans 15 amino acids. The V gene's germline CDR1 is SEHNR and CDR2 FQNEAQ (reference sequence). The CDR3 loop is CASSPGGAGNQPQHF. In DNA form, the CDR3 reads TGTGCCAGCAGCCCCGGGGGTGCGGGCAATCAGCCCCAGCATTTT.

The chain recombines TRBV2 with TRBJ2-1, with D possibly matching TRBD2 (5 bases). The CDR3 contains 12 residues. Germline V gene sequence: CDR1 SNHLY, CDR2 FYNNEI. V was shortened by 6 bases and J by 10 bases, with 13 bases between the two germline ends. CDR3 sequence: CASSVPGREQFF. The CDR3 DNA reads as TGTGCCAGCAGCGTACCGGGAAGGGAGCAGTTCTTC.

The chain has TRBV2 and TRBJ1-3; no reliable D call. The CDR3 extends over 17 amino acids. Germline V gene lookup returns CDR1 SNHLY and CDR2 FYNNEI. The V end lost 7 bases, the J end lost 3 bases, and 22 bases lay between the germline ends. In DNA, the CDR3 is TGTGCCAGCACCGGAGATTTACGGGGAGGCGATGGAAACACCATATATTTT. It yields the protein CASTGDLRGGDGNTIYF.

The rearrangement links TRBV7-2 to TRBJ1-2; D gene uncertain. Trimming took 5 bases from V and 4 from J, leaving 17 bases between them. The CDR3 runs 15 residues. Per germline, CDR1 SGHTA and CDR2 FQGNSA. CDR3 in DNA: TGTGCCAGCAGCAGTGGGCCCTCGGTGACCTATGGCTACACCTTC. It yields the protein CASSSGPSVTYGYTF.

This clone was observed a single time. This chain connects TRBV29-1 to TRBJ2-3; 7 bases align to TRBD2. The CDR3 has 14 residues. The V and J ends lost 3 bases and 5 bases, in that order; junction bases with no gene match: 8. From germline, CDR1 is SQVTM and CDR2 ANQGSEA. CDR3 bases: TGCAGCGTTGAGCTAGCGGCCAAACAAGATACGCAGTATTTT. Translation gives CSVELAAKQDTQYF.

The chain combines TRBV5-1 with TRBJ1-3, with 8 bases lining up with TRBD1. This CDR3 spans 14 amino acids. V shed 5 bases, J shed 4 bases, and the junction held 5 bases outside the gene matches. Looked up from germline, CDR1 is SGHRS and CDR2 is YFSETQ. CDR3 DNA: TGCGCCAGCAGAACGACAGGGGCAGGAAACACCATATATTTT. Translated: CASRTTGAGNTIYF.

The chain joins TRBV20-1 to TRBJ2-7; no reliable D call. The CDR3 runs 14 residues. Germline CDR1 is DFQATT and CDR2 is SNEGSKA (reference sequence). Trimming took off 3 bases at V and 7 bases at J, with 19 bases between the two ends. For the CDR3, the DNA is TGCAGTGCTAGTCACGGCAGTCAACTACAAGAGCAGTACTTC. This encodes CSASHGSQLQEQYF.

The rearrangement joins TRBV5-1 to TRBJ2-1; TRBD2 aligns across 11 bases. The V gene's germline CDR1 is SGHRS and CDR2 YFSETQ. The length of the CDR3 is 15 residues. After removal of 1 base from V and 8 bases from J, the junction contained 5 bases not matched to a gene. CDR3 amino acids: CASSLSSGGADEQFF. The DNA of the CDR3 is TGCGCCAGCAGCTTGAGTAGCGGGGGGGCGGATGAGCAGTTCTTC.

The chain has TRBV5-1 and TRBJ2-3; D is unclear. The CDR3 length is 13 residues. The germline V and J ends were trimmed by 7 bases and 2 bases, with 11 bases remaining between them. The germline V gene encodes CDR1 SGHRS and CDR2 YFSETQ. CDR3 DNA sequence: TGCGCCAGCGCGGCCATCTACACAGATACGCAGTATTTT. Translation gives CASAAIYTDTQYF.

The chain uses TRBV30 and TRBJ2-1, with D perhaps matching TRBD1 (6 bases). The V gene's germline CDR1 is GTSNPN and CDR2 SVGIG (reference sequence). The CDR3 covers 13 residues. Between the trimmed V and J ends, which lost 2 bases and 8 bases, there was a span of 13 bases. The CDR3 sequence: CAWSLGQPDEQFF. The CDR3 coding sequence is TGTGCCTGGAGTTTGGGACAACCGGATGAGCAGTTCTTC.

DNA for the CDR3: TGTGCCAGCAGTGACCGGGACTTCTATAATGAAAAACTGTTTTTT. It specifies CASSDRDFYNEKLFF. This sequence joins TRBV6-2 or TRBV6-3 and TRBJ1-4; maybe TRBD1 (5 bases). Per the germline V gene, CDR1 is MNHEY and CDR2 is SVGEGT. The CDR3 totals 15 residues. V gave up 5 bases and J gave up 4 bases, with 14 bases separating them.

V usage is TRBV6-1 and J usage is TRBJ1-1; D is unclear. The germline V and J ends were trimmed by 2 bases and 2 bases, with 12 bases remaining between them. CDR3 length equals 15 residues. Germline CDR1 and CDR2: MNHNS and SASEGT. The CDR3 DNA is TGTGCCAGCAGTGAACGGGGAATTAGAAACACTGAAGCTTTCTTT. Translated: CASSERGIRNTEAFF.

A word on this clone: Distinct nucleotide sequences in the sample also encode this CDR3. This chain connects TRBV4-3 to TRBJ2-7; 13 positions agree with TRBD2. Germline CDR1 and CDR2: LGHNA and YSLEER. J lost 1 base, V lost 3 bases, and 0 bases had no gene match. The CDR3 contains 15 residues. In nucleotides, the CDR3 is TGCGCCAGCAGCCAGGGACTAGCGGGATCCTACGAGCAGTACTTC. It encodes CASSQGLAGSYEQYF.

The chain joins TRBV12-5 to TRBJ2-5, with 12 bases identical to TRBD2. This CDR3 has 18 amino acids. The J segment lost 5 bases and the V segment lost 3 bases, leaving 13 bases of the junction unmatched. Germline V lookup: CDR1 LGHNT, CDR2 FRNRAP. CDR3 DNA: TGTGCTAGTGGTTTCGAGGTTGGGCTAGCGGGAGGGGGGGAGACCCAGTACTTC. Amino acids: CASGFEVGLAGGGETQYF.

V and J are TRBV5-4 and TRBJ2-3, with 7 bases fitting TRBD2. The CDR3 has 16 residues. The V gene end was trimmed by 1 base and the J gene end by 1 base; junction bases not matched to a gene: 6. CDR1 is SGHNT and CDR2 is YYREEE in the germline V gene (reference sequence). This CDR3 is CASSLRREMGTDTQYF. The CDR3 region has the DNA TGTGCCAGCAGCTTGAGGCGGGAGATGGGCACAGATACGCAGTATTTT.

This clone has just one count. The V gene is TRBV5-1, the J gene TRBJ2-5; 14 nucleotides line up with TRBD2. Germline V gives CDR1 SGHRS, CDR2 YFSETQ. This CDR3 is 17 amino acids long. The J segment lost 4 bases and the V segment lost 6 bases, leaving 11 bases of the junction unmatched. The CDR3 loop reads CASTKTSGGETGETQYF. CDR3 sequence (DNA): TGCGCCAGCACCAAGACTAGCGGGGGGGAAACGGGAGAGACCCAGTACTTC. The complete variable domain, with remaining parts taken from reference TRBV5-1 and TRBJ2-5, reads KAGVTQTPRYLIKTRGQQVTLSCSPISGHRSVSWYQQTPGQGLQFLFEYFSETQRNKGNFPGRFSGRQFSNSRSEMNVSTLELGDSALYLCASTKTSGGETGETQYFGPGTRLLVL.